This TCR beta chain was obtained from a study of regulatory T cells in long-lasting Graves disease. TCR beta libraries were built with iRepertoire HTBI primers and Arm-PCR of CDR3 regions. MiXCR was run by TCRdb on the multiplex PCR reads, yielding one entry per CDR3 protein. This table has 350,000 to 500,000 distinct CDR3 sequences, around 17% appearing once. Germline V gene lookup returns CDR1 SGHVS and CDR2 FNYEAQ. Trimming stripped 0 bases from V and 2 bases from J, with 11 bases between. The CDR3 loop spans 16 amino acids. With respect to this clonotype: Its antigen is still unknown.

Stated time point: newly diagnosed GD, antithyroid drugs for less than 3 months. PBMC RNA was the source of the TCR library. The patient group derived from an endocrinology department in Xi'an, China. Broader study findings: Only a small sample size was used, which may have cut accuracy.

The data were also submitted as part of a second study, on T cells in Graves' hyperthyroidism and ophthalmopathy. That source adds: Aged 18 to 65, the patients had hyperthyroidism that was newly diagnosed and had lasted under 2 months. Diagnoses used clinical symptoms, serum thyroxine and TRAb, thyroid ultrasound and orbital computed tomography.

The material was peripheral blood mononuclear cells (PBMCs), obtained at new diagnosis, from a patient treated with antithyroid drugs. This TCR derives from a woman in her 30s with Graves disease. The chain employs TRBV7-6 and TRBJ1-5; D is perhaps TRBD1 (5 bases). The CDR3: CASSLASGGGNQPQHF. CDR3 nucleotide sequence: TGTGCCAGCAGCTTAGCCAGTGGAGGGGGCAATCAGCCCCAGCATTTT.